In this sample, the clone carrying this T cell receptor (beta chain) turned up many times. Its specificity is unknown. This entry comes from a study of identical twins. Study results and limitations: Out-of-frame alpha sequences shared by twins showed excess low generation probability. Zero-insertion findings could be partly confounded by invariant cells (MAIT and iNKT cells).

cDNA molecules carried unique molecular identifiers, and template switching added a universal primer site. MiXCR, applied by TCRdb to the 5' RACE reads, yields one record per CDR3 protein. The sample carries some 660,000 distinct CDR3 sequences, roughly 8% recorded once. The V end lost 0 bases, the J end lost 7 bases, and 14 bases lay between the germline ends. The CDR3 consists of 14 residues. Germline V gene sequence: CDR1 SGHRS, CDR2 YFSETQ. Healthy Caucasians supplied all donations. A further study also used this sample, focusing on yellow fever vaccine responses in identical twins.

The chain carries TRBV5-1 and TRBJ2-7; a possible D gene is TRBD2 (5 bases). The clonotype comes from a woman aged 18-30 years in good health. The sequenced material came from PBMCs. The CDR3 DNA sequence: TGCGCCAGCAGCTTGGTTGGAGGTCATGGGGAGCAGTACTTC. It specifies CASSLVGGHGEQYF.